Reported below is one T cell receptor beta chain. This clonotype was found a few times. Which antigen it targets is not known. It has no much larger one-base neighbor in the sample; base qualities were not kept. This entry is derived from a study of T-cell memory formation after mild COVID-19 (dated by TCRdb to about 2021). For context, the study as a whole: TCR sequence clusters from the two donors were found to be largely donor specific. Longitudinal TCRalpha and TCRbeta repertoire sequencing tracked T-cell clones expanding and contracting after mild COVID-19 in a couple of donors. The cohort was made up of two young adult volunteers, one female and one male, who were previously healthy.

PBMCs were isolated by Ficoll-Paque density gradient centrifugation. TCRdb lists the instrument as Illumina NovaSeq 6000. Using 5'RACE with constant-segment primers, TCRalpha and TCRbeta cDNA libraries were constructed, with sample barcodes and unique molecular identifiers added in the process. RNA was extracted from every sample with Trizol reagent. Amplification of the libraries took two PCR steps, and the second step added a second sample barcode plus Illumina TruSeq adapters. Sequencing of the libraries was done on an Illumina NovaSeq, producing 2 x 150 bp paired-end reads. On the authors' methods: Demultiplexing of reads and collapsing into UMI-guided consensus sequences were performed with migec v1.2.7. Using mixcr v2.1.11, the UMI consensuses were aligned to TRA and TRB V and J templates and assembled into clonotypes. A clonotype was counted as expanded or contracted only when both edgeR and NoisET called the clonotype significant, with the noise models trained on biological replicates. For edgeR calls, a false discovery rate-adjusted p below 0.01 and a log2 fold-change threshold of 1 were applied. As an exploratory analysis of dynamics, max-normalized trajectories of the 1000 most abundant clonotypes were examined by PCA with hierarchical clustering. Each responding clone was given a CD4 or CD8 phenotype based on the CD4+ and CD8+ repertoires, which had been sequenced separately. TCRdb passed the public sequencing reads through fastp at Q25 and MiXCR, retaining productive beta sequences. Entries are consolidated by CDR3 protein sequence, retaining the most common genes and DNA. Here the V and J calls rest on TCRdb's processing, not on the authors' analysis. This sample is represented by some 350,000 distinct CDR3 sequences; approximately 12% of them were singletons. About a fifth of the sample belongs to the ten largest clones.

The investigation overall reported the following: SARS-CoV-2 specificity was not confirmed for the second-wave clones peaking on day 37. Some responding clones were found in pre-infection memory, which suggests that pre-existing cross-reactive memory T cells took part in the SARS-CoV-2 response. From day 15 to 85, contracting clones showed balanced CD4/CD8 phenotypes, whereas a second wave of clones that expanded from day 15 to 37 leaned towards CD4+. Contracting CD4+ clones were found mainly in CM and EM memory subsets, while CD8+ clones were enriched in EMRA. The study included only a couple of mild cases, and larger cohorts that include severe cases with pre-infection samples were judged to be necessary.

As encoded in the germline V gene, CDR1 is LGHNA while CDR2 is YNFKEQ. Deletion took 0 bases off V and 4 bases off J, with a span of 15 bases between the germline ends. The CDR3, from cysteine to phenylalanine, totals 17 residues. Only the CDR3 region is kept as DNA, spanning 51 bases read in frame from base 1. The sample consisted of PBMCs or a T cell subset sorted from them (not recorded which). The source of this sequence is a man aged 18 to 35 who had mild COVID-19 (a few samples of this study predate the infection). The sample titles of this study are shuffled in the database, so cell type and time point are left out; the donor was told from shared clones. The V gene is TRBV4-2 and the J gene is TRBJ2-2; no D gene is confidently identified. CDR3 region: CASSQETSPRITGELFF. The sequence in DNA is TGTGCCAGCAGCCAAGAGACCAGCCCCAGGATCACCGGGGAGCTGTTTTTT.